One sample yielded the 18 T cell receptor beta chains listed below, sequenced in a study of human T cells and chemical hapten exposure. TCRdb re-called the RACE reads with MiXCR, one entry per CDR3 protein. The sample shows about 90,000 distinct CDR3 sequences, roughly 11% of them seen only once. Time point: patch test 3, about 24 weeks after DPC sensitization. The treatment: therapeutic diphenylcyclopropenone sensitization with weekly scalp DPC. The material sequenced was whole blood, taken in connection with sensitization to the hapten diphenylcyclopropenone (DPC). The receptors derive from a woman under 40 with alopecia areata. Some clones in this sample may be carry-over from other donors' samples.

This clonotype was detected many times. This rearrangement joins TRBV18 to TRBJ2-4, with no clear D. The CDR3 totals 14 residues. The germline CDR1 and CDR2 sequences are KGHSH and LQKENI. Trimming shortened V by 1 base and J by 0 bases, and 4 bases separated the two germline ends. The CDR3 loop is CASSPQLAKNIQYF. CDR3 nucleotide sequence: TGTGCCAGCTCACCACAGTTAGCCAAAAACATTCAGTACTTC.

This clonotype has just a few counts. The gene calls are TRBV7-9 and TRBJ1-5; no clear D. The V gene lost 5 bases and the J gene lost 7 bases, with 15 bases spanning the gap. Germline lookup yields CDR1 SEHNR and CDR2 FQNEAQ (reference sequence). The length of the CDR3 is 14 residues. CDR3 residues: CASSTDVGLQPQHF. The DNA for the CDR3 is TGTGCCAGCAGCACCGACGTAGGGCTGCAGCCCCAGCATTTT. The whole variable domain, remainder taken from reference TRBV7-9 and TRBJ1-5, is DTGVSQNPRHKITKRGQNVTFRCDPISEHNRLYWYRQTLGQGPEFLTYFQNEAQLEKSRLLSDRFSAERPKGSFSTLEIQRTEQGDSAMYLCASSTDVGLQPQHFGDGTRLSIL.

This clonotype was seen more than once but under ten times. The V call is TRBV27, the J call TRBJ2-6, with no clear D. This CDR3 is built from 15 residues. V lost 3 bases and J lost 0, with 6 bases in between. The germline V gene has CDR1 MNHEY and CDR2 SMNVEV (reference sequence). CDR3 in amino acids: CASSFKSSGANVLTF. As DNA, the CDR3 is TGTGCCAGCAGTTTTAAGAGCTCTGGGGCCAACGTCCTGACTTTC.

CDR3 nucleotides: TGTGCCAGCATCGGGCGCGGGACTAGCGGTTACAATGAGCAGTTCTTC. Translated, it gives CASIGRGTSGYNEQFF. V usage is TRBV12-3 or TRBV12-4 and J usage is TRBJ2-1; 11 nucleotides match TRBD2. V was pared by 7 bases and J by 4 bases, with 9 bases of the junction left unmatched. CDR3 length equals 16 residues.

This clonotype is a singleton in its sample. The junction does not match germline at one end; this may be a read error. The V and J genes are TRBV27 and TRBJ2-1; 9 positions agree with TRBD1. Germline CDR1 and CDR2: MNHEY and SMNVEV (reference sequence). The CDR3 runs 14 residues. This CDR3 reads CASTKGQGFGEQLF. For the CDR3, the DNA is TGTGCCAGCACAAAAGGACAGGGGTTCGGCGAGCAGTTATTC.

The table lists this clonotype with a count of one. The chain combines TRBV4-1 with TRBJ1-2; D perhaps matches TRBD1 (5 bases). The length of the CDR3 is 14 residues. Germline values: CDR1 MGHRA, CDR2 YSYEKL. With 3 bases removed from V and 4 bases from J, the gap between germline ends came to 12 bases. CDR3 amino acids: CASSHLGTLYGYTF. DNA of the CDR3: TGCGCCAGCAGCCACCTAGGGACCCTCTATGGCTACACCTTC.

This clonotype was detected only a few times. The chain combines TRBV10-2 with TRBJ1-1; TRBD1 agrees at 8 bases. The junction had 4 bases not matched to a gene; V was cut back by 4 bases and J by 0 bases. The CDR3 covers 15 residues. Germline CDR1 WSHSY, CDR2 SAAADI. DNA of the CDR3: TGCGCCAGCAGTGGTCCAGGGGGCATGAACACTGAAGCTTTCTTT. This translates into CASSGPGGMNTEAFF.

The chain carries TRBV28 and TRBJ1-5; D remains unclear. CDR1 and CDR2 (germline): MDHEN, SYDVKM. This CDR3 is built from 11 residues. Trimming removed 7 bases from V and 5 bases from J, with 6 bases in between. The CDR3 sequence is CASTSDQPQHF. The CDR3, as DNA: TGTGCCAGCACCTCCGATCAGCCCCAGCATTTT. The variable domain in full, with the rest retrieved from reference TRBV28 and TRBJ1-5, is DVKVTQSSRYLVKRTGEKVFLECVQDMDHENMFWYRQDPGLGLRLIYFSYDVKMKEKGDIPEGYSVSREKKERFSLILESASTNQTSMYLCASTSDQPQHFGDGTRLSIL.

The chain employs TRBV29-1 and TRBJ1-2; no firm D call. CDR3 length: 12 amino acids. Germline V lookup: CDR1 SQVTM, CDR2 ANQGSEA. V shed 4 bases and J shed 4 bases, with 10 bases lying between them. The CDR3 loop reads CSVVGGFYGYTF. The CDR3 DNA sequence: TGCAGCGTTGTAGGAGGTTTCTATGGCTACACCTTC.

There are a few counts of this clonotype. The V and J genes are TRBV7-9 and TRBJ2-1; the match to TRBD2 covers 15 bases. Per germline, CDR1 SEHNR and CDR2 FQNEAQ (reference sequence). V gave up 0 bases and J gave up 4 bases; unmatched junction bases: 10. This CDR3 spans 20 amino acids. The CDR3 bases are TGTGCCAGCAGCTTAGCCGGGGGGACTAGCGGGAGGTCCCTATACAATGAGCAGTTCTTC. Its protein product is CASSLAGGTSGRSLYNEQFF.

This clonotype was seen ten or more times. The chain carries TRBV25-1 and TRBJ2-1; D is ambiguous. V was shortened by 1 base and J by 0 bases, with 4 bases between the two germline ends. The V gene's germline CDR1 is MGHDK and CDR2 SYGVNS. The CDR3 spans 14 residues. The CDR3 DNA reads TGTGCCAGCAGTGAATTTCGCTCCTACAATGAGCAGTTCTTC. Its translation is CASSEFRSYNEQFF.

This clonotype was detected ten times or more. The gene calls are TRBV2 and TRBJ2-5, with 12 bases fitting TRBD2. The length of the CDR3 is 16 residues. Germline loops: CDR1 SNHLY, CDR2 FYNNEI. The J segment lost 13 bases and the V segment lost 0 bases, leaving 12 bases of the junction unmatched. The CDR3 spells CASSEAPSGGAGIRYF. CDR3 nucleotides: TGTGCCAGCAGTGAAGCGCCTAGCGGGGGGGCAGGTATAAGGTACTTC.

This clonotype was counted at least ten times. CDR3 amino acids: CASSLSGAYTEAFF. The CDR3 DNA sequence: TGTGCCAGCAGTTTATCGGGGGCGTACACTGAAGCTTTCTTT. This chain links TRBV28 with TRBJ1-1; a possible D gene is TRBD1 (6 bases). Germline CDR1 and CDR2: MDHEN and SYDVKM. Trimming stripped 1 base from V and 3 bases from J, with 9 bases between. The CDR3 sequence is 14 residues long.

This clonotype was detected a few times. The chain links TRBV5-1 to TRBJ2-1, with 9 bases aligning to TRBD2. Germline V gene data show CDR1 as SGHRS and CDR2 as YFSETQ. Trimming took 1 base from V and 0 from J; bases not matched to a gene: 11. CDR3 length equals 19 residues. The CDR3 DNA is TGCGCCAGCAGCTTGTGGAGCGGGGGGCCATCCAACTCCTACAATGAGCAGTTCTTC. Encoded protein: CASSLWSGGPSNSYNEQFF.

V gene TRBV12-3 or TRBV12-4 combines with J gene TRBJ2-1, with 10 bases that match TRBD1. This CDR3 has 13 amino acids. Germline trimming cut 5 bases from V and 9 bases from J; bases unmatched to any gene: 4. The DNA for the CDR3 is TGTGCCAGCAGTCCGACAGGGGGCGGTGAGCAGTTCTTC. This encodes CASSPTGGGEQFF.

This clonotype appeared a few times. The chain has TRBV15 and TRBJ1-5; 7 positions agree with TRBD1. Germline values: CDR1 LNHNV, CDR2 YYDKDF (reference sequence). V dropped 5 bases and J dropped 2; count of bases not matched to a gene: 3. The CDR3 runs to 14 residues. The CDR3 DNA sequence: TGTGCCACCAGCCCGGGGACAGGCAATCAGCCCCAGCATTTT. Protein: CATSPGTGNQPQHF.

This clonotype has ten or more counts. This chain uses TRBV10-3 with TRBJ1-1; D ambiguous. V was cut by 0 bases and J by 1 base, with 0 bases left in between. CDR1 is ENHRY, CDR2 SYGVKD, per germline. The CDR3 covers 12 residues. CDR3: CAISESNTEAFF. CDR3 DNA sequence: TGTGCCATCAGTGAGTCGAACACTGAAGCTTTCTTT.

In this sample, this clonotype turned up many times. The chain couples TRBV27 to TRBJ2-6, with D maybe TRBD2 (5 bases). The CDR3 is 14 residues long. CDR1 and CDR2 (germline): MNHEY, SMNVEV (reference sequence). V lost 10 bases to trimming and J lost 1 base, with 11 bases between them. CDR3 sequence (DNA): TGTGCCACCAGCACGGGGTCTGGGGCCAACGTCCTGACTTTC. Protein product: CATSTGSGANVLTF.